The clone carrying this T cell receptor (beta chain) showed up just a few times. Primed by a sample-barcoded 5' primer and a J-beta primer mix, a second PCR proceeded for roughly 6 to 12 cycles. In TCRdb, the 5' RACE reads were re-called with MiXCR into one record per CDR3 protein. Altogether around 1.5 million distinct CDR3 sequences are present, roughly 45% being singletons, with the ten largest covering 6.5% to 10%. The sample belongs to a study of blood T cells in healthy people across ages. The CDR3 sequence is 17 residues long. With V trimmed by 4 bases and J by 3 bases, 11 bases remained unmatched. Germline CDR1 and CDR2: SGDLS and YYNGEE.

The source is a woman aged 18-29 years in good health. The gene calls are TRBV9 and TRBJ2-1, with TRBD2 identical over 9 bases. Sequencing was performed on blood. In DNA, the CDR3 is TGTGCCAGCAGCTCCCGGGGTAGCGGGGGTTACTACAATGAGCAGTTCTTC. Translated: CASSSRGSGGYYNEQFF. The whole variable domain, filled in from reference TRBV9 and TRBJ2-1, reads DSGVTQTPKHLITATGQRVTLRCSPRSGDLSVYWYQQSLDQGLQFLIQYYNGEERAKGNILERFSAQQFPDLHSELNLSSLELGDSALYFCASSSRGSGGYYNEQFFGPGTRLTVL.